One sample yielded the 20 T cell receptor beta chains listed below, sequenced in a study of CD8 T cells in Susac syndrome (dated by TCRdb to about 2019). Library prep was done by the immunoSEQ multiplex PCR assay. RNA was extracted using the RNeasy kit, and roughly 0.5 to 1 ug of the RNA was reverse transcribed with random hexamers. TCRdb applied fastp at Q25 and MiXCR to the public reads, then kept only in-frame beta chains. Each entry is one CDR3 protein sequence, shown with its most common DNA and genes. The sample table records some 50,000 distinct CDR3 sequences; more than 85% of these occur just once. Less than 0.95% of the sample goes to the ten largest clones. Sequenced sample: CD8+ T cells from PBMCs. These receptors came from a human donor with Susac syndrome.

This clonotype was found a few times. This chain connects TRBV15 to TRBJ2-7; TRBD2 matches at 9 bases. The trim removed 3 bases at V and 3 bases at J, leaving 3 bases unmatched. CDR3 length equals 14 residues. The germline V gene encodes CDR1 LNHNV and CDR2 YYDKDF (reference sequence). CDR3 nucleotides: TGTGCCACCAGCAGCGGGACTAGCATCTACGAGCAGTACTTC. Translated: CATSSGTSIYEQYF.

The chain recombines TRBV12-3 or TRBV12-4 with TRBJ2-1; 14 nucleotides align to TRBD2. The CDR3 totals 16 residues. V trimming: 4 bases; J trimming: 7 bases; junction bases outside the gene matches: 6. The CDR3 loop reads CASSYPGLAGENEQFF. As DNA, the CDR3 is TGTGCCAGCAGTTACCCGGGACTAGCGGGGGAAAATGAGCAGTTCTTC.

The rearrangement joins TRBV28 to TRBJ1-5; 9 positions agree with TRBD1. Trimming cost V 6 bases and J 4 bases; bases outside gene matches: 4. Germline V gene sequence: CDR1 MDHEN, CDR2 SYDVKM. The CDR3 sequence is 14 residues long. DNA for the CDR3: TGTGCCAGCAGGAGGGACAGGGTAAATCAGCCCCAGCATTTT. Translated, it gives CASRRDRVNQPQHF.

The V call is TRBV3-1, the J call TRBJ2-2; D call uncertain. CDR1 is LGHDT and CDR2 is YNNKEL in the germline V gene (reference sequence). The CDR3 is 13 residues long. V was shortened by 1 base and J by 8 bases, with 8 bases between the two germline ends. CDR3 coding DNA: TGTGCCAGCAGCCAAGCGGCATCTGGGGAGCTGTTTTTT. It encodes CASSQAASGELFF.

The chain recombines TRBV2 with TRBJ2-4; 11 positions agree with TRBD2. Germline V gene lookup returns CDR1 SNHLY and CDR2 FYNNEI. Trimming at V came to 4 bases and at J to 0 bases, leaving 5 bases not matched to a gene. CDR3 length equals 17 residues. CDR3 bases: TGTGCCAGCAGTGCCGGGACTAGCGGTCCAGCCAAAAACATTCAGTACTTC. Amino acid sequence: CASSAGTSGPAKNIQYF.

This clonotype was picked up one time. The chain carries TRBV7-8 and TRBJ2-1, with D hard to call. The CDR3 is made up of 14 amino acids. V was trimmed by 2 bases and J by 0 bases, leaving 5 bases between them. Germline lookup yields CDR1 SGHVS and CDR2 FQNEAQ. The DNA for the CDR3 is TGTGCCAGCAGCTTACCGAGCTCCTACAATGAGCAGTTCTTC. Protein product: CASSLPSSYNEQFF.

This chain connects TRBV12-3 or TRBV12-4 to TRBJ1-5, with unresolved D. CDR3 length: 11 residues. V shed 7 bases and J shed 3 bases, with 4 bases lying between them. For the CDR3, the DNA is TGTGCCAGCACCCCCAATCAGCCCCAGCATTTT. This translates into CASTPNQPQHF.

The chain has TRBV7-6 and TRBJ2-3; TRBD1 matches at 7 bases. CDR3 length equals 15 residues. Germline trimming cut 0 bases from V and 3 bases from J; bases unmatched to any gene: 3. Germline V gives CDR1 SGHVS, CDR2 FNYEAQ. Here the CDR3 reads CASSLATGPTDTQYF. The CDR3 nucleotides are TGTGCCAGCAGCTTAGCGACAGGGCCAACAGATACGCAGTATTTT.

The J gene is TRBJ2-1, the V gene TRBV13, with 9 bases identical to TRBD2. There are 15 residues in the CDR3. The V segment lost 5 bases and the J segment 7 bases; nucleotides outside the gene matches: 9. The germline V gene encodes CDR1 PRHDT and CDR2 FYEKMQ (reference sequence). The CDR3 spells CASSLGAGGGNEQFF. The CDR3 region has the DNA TGTGCCAGCAGCCTCGGAGCGGGGGGCGGGAATGAGCAGTTCTTC. Complete variable domain (other parts from reference TRBV13 and TRBJ2-1): AAGVIQSPRHLIKEKRETATLKCYPIPRHDTVYWYQQGPGQDPQFLISFYEKMQSDKGSIPDRFSAQQFSDYHSELNMSSLELGDSALYFCASSLGAGGGNEQFFGPGTRLTVL.

For the CDR3, the DNA is TGTGCCAGCAGCCGTGATGGCACTGAAGCTTTCTTT. Protein: CASSRDGTEAFF. This chain joins TRBV28 and TRBJ1-1; no clear D gene. CDR1 and CDR2 from the germline V gene are MDHEN and SYDVKM. CDR3 length equals 12 residues. V was shortened by 6 bases and J by 4 bases, with 9 bases between the two germline ends.

The genes are TRBV4-1 and TRBJ1-5; TRBD1 is a possible D gene (6 bases). CDR1 and CDR2 from the germline V gene are MGHRA and YSYEKL. V shed 1 base and J shed 3 bases, with 16 bases lying between them. CDR3 length: 17 amino acids. CDR3: CASSQGSVGAYNQPQHF. The CDR3 DNA sequence: TGCGCCAGCAGCCAAGGTTCCGTGGGGGCCTACAATCAGCCCCAGCATTTT.

This chain uses TRBV27 with TRBJ1-2; 7 bases fit TRBD1. Germline V lookup: CDR1 MNHEY, CDR2 SMNVEV (reference sequence). The V gene end was trimmed by 5 bases and the J gene end by 6 bases; junction bases not matched to a gene: 3. The CDR3 spans 12 residues. The CDR3 DNA follows: TGTGCCAGCAGTATAACAGGGGATGGCTACACCTTC. Translating gives CASSITGDGYTF.

V usage is TRBV19 and J usage is TRBJ2-5; 7 nucleotides match TRBD2. The CDR3 length is 15 residues. J was trimmed by 5 bases and V by 4 bases; bases with no gene match: 10. CDR1 is LNHDA and CDR2 is SQIVND in the germline V gene (reference sequence). The CDR3, as DNA: TGTGCCAGTAGTACAGGACTAGGGGAATTGGAGACCCAGTACTTC. It translates to CASSTGLGELETQYF.

The chain couples TRBV10-3 to TRBJ1-2; 9 bases are a match to TRBD1. Germline V lookup: CDR1 ENHRY, CDR2 SYGVKD. V shed 7 bases, J shed 5 bases, and the junction held 2 bases outside the gene matches. The CDR3 totals 12 residues. The CDR3 DNA sequence: TGTGCCATCAAACAGGGGGCGTATGGCTACACCTTC. This translates into CAIKQGAYGYTF.

V usage is TRBV20-1 and J usage is TRBJ2-5; tentative D call: TRBD2 (5 bases). This CDR3 spans 12 amino acids. Trimming cost V 4 bases and J 5 bases, with 11 bases left between them. The V gene's germline CDR1 is DFQATT and CDR2 SNEGSKA (reference sequence). DNA for the CDR3: TGCAGTGCTACTCTGGGAGCGGAGACCCAGTACTTC. This encodes CSATLGAETQYF.

The chain combines TRBV12-3 or TRBV12-4 with TRBJ2-7; tentatively, D is TRBD1 (6 bases). V lost 3 bases and J 3 bases, leaving 12 bases between the germline ends. This CDR3 comprises 14 residues. CDR3 in DNA: TGTGCCAGCAGTTTTGTAAAGGACAGCTACGAGCAGTACTTC. Amino acid sequence: CASSFVKDSYEQYF.

The CDR3, as DNA: TGTGCCAGCAGTTTCCGCGGGGACAGGGACTCCTACGAGCAGTACTTC. Residues: CASSFRGDRDSYEQYF. This chain joins TRBV12-3 or TRBV12-4 and TRBJ2-7, with 9 bases aligning to TRBD1. The CDR3 has 16 amino acids. With V trimmed by 3 bases and J by 0 bases, 6 bases remained unmatched.

This clonotype was detected once. This chain uses TRBV20-1 with TRBJ1-2, with D unresolved. The CDR3 is 12 amino acids. Germline V lookup: CDR1 DFQATT, CDR2 SNEGSKA (reference sequence). V was clipped by 2 bases and J by 0 bases, with 4 bases between them. The DNA of the CDR3 is TGCAGTGCTAGAAAACCTAACTATGGCTACACCTTC. Amino acids: CSARKPNYGYTF.

The chain joins TRBV20-1 to TRBJ1-1, with a tentative D call TRBD1 (5 bases). This CDR3 has 14 residues. Germline V gene sequence: CDR1 DFQATT, CDR2 SNEGSKA (reference sequence). Trimming removed 6 bases from V and 1 base from J, with 15 bases in between. The CDR3 is CSASPDGTNTEAFF. CDR3 nucleotides: TGCAGTGCGAGCCCCGACGGGACGAACACTGAAGCTTTCTTT.

The chain carries TRBV9 and TRBJ2-3, with a possible D match to TRBD1 (5 bases). The CDR3 consists of 16 residues. Germline V CDR1 and CDR2: SGDLS, YYNGEE. V was shortened by 0 bases and J by 0 bases, with 11 bases between the two germline ends. The CDR3 DNA reads TGTGCCAGCAGCGTAGAGGGGCAGGCTAGCACAGATACGCAGTATTTT. Protein product: CASSVEGQASTDTQYF.